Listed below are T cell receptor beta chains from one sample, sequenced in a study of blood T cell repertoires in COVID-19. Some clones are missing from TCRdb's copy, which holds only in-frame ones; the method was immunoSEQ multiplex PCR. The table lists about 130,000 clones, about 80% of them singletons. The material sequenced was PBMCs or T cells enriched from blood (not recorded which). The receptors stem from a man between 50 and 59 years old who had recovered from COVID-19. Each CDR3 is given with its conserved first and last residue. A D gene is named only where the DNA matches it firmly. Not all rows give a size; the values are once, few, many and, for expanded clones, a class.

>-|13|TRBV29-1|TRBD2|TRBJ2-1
TGCAGCGTTGAGGGGACTAGCTACAATGAGCAGTTCTTC
CSVEGTSYNEQFF
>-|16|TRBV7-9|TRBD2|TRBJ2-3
TGTGCCAGCAGCTCCCAAGGCGGGGGTGGCACAGATACGCAGTATTTT
CASSSQGGGGTDTQYF
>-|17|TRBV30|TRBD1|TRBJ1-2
TGTGCCTGGAGTTACCGGGACAGGGGGCACATGGGTTATGGCTACACCTTC
CAWSYRDRGHMGYGYTF
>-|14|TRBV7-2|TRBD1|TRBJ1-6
TGTGCCAGCAGGGGGACAGGAACAAATTCACCCCTCCACTTT
CASRGTGTNSPLHF
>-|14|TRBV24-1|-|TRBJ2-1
TGTGCCACCGGCGGAAAGGGGGATATGAATGAGCAGTTCTTC
CATGGKGDMNEQFF
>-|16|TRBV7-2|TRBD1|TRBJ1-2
TGTGCCAGCAGCCCAGGGGGATTGCAGGGAAACTATGGCTACACCTTC
CASSPGGLQGNYGYTF
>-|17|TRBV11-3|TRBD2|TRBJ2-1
TGTGCCAGCAGCTTAGATCAGAGCGGGGGGGCCCACAATGAGCAGTTCTTC
CASSLDQSGGAHNEQFF
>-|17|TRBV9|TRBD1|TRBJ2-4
TGTGCCAGCAGCGCTTGGCCGGGACAGGGAACCAAAAACATTCAGTACTTC
CASSAWPGQGTKNIQYF
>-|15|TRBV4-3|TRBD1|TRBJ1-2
TGCGCCAGCAGCCGAGTTGACAGGGAGGAATATGGCTACACCTTC
CASSRVDREEYGYTF
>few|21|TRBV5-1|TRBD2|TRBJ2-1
TGCGCCAGCAGCTCGGACTTGACTAGCGGGGGGCTTCAGAGCTCCTACAATGAGCAGTTCTTC
CASSSDLTSGGLQSSYNEQFF
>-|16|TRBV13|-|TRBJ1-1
TGTGCCAGCAGCTTAGGCCTCGCAGGTGTGAACACTGAAGCTTTCTTT
CASSLGLAGVNTEAFF
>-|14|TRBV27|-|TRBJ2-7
TGTGCCAGCAGTTCCCGGCGGGGACCCTACGAGCAGTACTTC
CASSSRRGPYEQYF
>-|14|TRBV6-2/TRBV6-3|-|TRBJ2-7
TGTGCCAGCAGCCGCCCCGGTATCTCCTACGAGCAGTACTTC
CASSRPGISYEQYF
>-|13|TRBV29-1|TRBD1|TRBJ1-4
TGCAGCTTTAGACAGGGTACTAATGAAAAACTGTTTTTT
CSFRQGTNEKLFF
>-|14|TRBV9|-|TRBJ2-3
TGTGCCAGCACAGCAGACCCCGGGACAGATACGCAGTATTTT
CASTADPGTDTQYF
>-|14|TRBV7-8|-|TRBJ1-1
TGTGCCAGCAGCTTAGATATCGGACACATCACTTCTTTCTTT
CASSLDIGHITSFF